This TCR beta chain was recorded in a study of blood T cell repertoires in COVID-19. Overall study context: PBMCs, B-cell-depleted T cells, or T cells were the source of the cDNA or gDNA that made up the material.

This clone is deemed medium-sized. Original processing methods: By means of reference gene primer amplification, nucleated cell counts were estimated. The table came from immunoSEQ multiplex PCR; TCRdb's copy has only in-frame clones and leaves some out. The DNA was the basis for D and trimming; V, J and clone size are from that table. Here the sample spans some 300,000 clones, 85% to 90% being singletons. V was pared by 6 bases and J by 4 bases, with 22 bases between. Germline V gene lookup returns CDR1 SNHLY and CDR2 FYNNEI. The length of the CDR3 is 16 residues. The sequence derives from a woman in her fifties or sixties with COVID-19, enrolled during active disease. The chain links TRBV2 to TRBJ2-7; perhaps TRBD2 as D (6 bases). The sequenced material came from peripheral blood. The CDR3 nucleotides read TGTGCCAGCAGCCGAGGACCAAGCGGGCTTGGGTACGAGCAGTACTTC. Residues: CASSRGPSGLGYEQYF.